In this sample, the clone carrying this T cell receptor beta chain turned up a few times. What it binds is not known. The record originates from a study of T cells in Graves' hyperthyroidism and ophthalmopathy. PBMCs were obtained from approximately 9.2 ml fresh peripheral blood. Amplification yielded TCR beta CDR3 regions, with RNA transcripts as the source. TCR CDR3 underwent first-round RT-PCR with the HTBI primer set. TCRdb re-derived calls from the multiplex PCR reads in MiXCR, one entry per CDR3 protein. The sample records hundreds of thousands of distinct CDR3 sequences, less than 25% being singletons. Trimming removed 3 bases from V and 8 bases from J; junction bases left unmatched: 7. CDR3 length: 13 residues. Germline CDR1 reads DFQATT; CDR2 reads SNEGSKA (reference sequence). Regarding the study as a whole: Through a model of 13 V-J features, ophthalmopathy was separated from stable hyperthyroidism. Most expanded thyroid clonotypes above 0.001 recurred in blood.

The sample was blood. The sequence was collected from a man aged 25-45 years with Graves' ophthalmopathy. The chain has TRBV20-1 and TRBJ2-3; 8 bases align to TRBD2. The CDR3 loop reads CSARAGGIGTQYF. CDR3 in DNA: TGCAGTGCTAGGGCGGGAGGTATTGGTACGCAGTATTTT.